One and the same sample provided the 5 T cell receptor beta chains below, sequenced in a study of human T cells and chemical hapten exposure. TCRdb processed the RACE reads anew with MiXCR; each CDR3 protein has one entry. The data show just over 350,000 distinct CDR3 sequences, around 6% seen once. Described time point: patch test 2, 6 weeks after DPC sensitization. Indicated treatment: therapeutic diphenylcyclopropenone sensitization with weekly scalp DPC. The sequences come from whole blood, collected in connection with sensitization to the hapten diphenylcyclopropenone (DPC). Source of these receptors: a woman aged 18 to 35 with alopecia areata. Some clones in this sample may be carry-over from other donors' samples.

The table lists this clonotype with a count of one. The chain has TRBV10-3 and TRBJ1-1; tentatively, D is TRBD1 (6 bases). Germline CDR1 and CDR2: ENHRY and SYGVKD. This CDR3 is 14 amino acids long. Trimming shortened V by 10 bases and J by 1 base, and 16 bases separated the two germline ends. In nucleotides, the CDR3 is TGTGCCAACATTCGCCAGGGGCGGAACACTGAAGCTTTCTTT. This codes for CANIRQGRNTEAFF.

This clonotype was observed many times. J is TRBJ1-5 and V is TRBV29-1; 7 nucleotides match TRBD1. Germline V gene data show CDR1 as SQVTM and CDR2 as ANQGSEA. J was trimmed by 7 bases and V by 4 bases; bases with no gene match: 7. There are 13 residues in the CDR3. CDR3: CSVVGSGGQPQHF. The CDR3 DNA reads TGCAGCGTTGTGGGGTCAGGGGGACAGCCCCAGCATTTT.

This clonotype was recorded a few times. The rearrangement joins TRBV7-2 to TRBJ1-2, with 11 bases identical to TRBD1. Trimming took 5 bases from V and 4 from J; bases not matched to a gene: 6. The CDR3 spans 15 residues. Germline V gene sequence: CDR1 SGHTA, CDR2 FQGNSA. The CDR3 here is CASSPLGQGVYGYTF. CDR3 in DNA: TGTGCCAGCAGCCCCTTGGGACAGGGGGTCTATGGCTACACCTTC.

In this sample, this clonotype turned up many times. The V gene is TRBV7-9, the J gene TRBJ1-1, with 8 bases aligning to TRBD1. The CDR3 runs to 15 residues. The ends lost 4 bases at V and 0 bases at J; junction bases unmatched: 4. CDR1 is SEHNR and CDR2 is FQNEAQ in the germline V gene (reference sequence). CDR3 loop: CASSSRTGLNTEAFF. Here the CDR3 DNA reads TGTGCCAGCAGCTCCCGGACAGGGCTGAACACTGAAGCTTTCTTT.

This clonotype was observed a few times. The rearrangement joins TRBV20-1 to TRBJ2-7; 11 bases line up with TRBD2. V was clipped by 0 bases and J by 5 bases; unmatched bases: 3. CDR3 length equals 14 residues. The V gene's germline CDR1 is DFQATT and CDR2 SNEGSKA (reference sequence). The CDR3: CSARETSGEDEQYF. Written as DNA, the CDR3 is TGCAGTGCTAGAGAGACTAGCGGGGAGGACGAGCAGTACTTC.